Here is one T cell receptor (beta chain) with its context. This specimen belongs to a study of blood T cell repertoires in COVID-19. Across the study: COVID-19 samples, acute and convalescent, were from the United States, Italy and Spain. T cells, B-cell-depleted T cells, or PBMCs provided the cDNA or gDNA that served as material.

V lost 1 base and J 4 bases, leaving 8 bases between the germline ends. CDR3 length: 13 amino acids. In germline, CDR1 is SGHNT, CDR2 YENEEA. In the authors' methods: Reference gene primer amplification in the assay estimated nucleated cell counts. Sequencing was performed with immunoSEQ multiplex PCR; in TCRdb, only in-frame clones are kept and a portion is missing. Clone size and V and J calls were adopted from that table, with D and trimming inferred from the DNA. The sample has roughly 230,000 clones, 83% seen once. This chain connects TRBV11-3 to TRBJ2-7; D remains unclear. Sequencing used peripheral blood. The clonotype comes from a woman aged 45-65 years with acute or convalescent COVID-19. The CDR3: CASSLGAEYEQYF. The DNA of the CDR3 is TGTGCCAGCAGCTTAGGGGCAGAGTACGAGCAGTACTTC.